This passage covers 17 T cell receptor beta chains from one sample sequenced in a study of cytomegalovirus exposure and HLA in healthy donors (dated 2017 in TCRdb). The protocol used for the library was the immunoSEQ multiplex PCR assay. For the multiplex PCR, a mixture combining 60 forward primers for TCR Vbeta segments and 13 reverse primers for TCR Jbeta segments was used. TCRdb retrieved this table from immuneACCESS and kept in-frame rearrangements only. Not all clones are present; in checked studies, unresolved V genes account for under half, and no reason is known for the remainder. The sample yields 150,000 or so clones; roughly four fifths were counted once. The top ten clones comprise more than 8% of the sample. The material sequenced was PBMCs. These receptor sequences come from a male donor in good health and CMV-seropositive.

The V call is TRBV5-1, the J call TRBJ2-5; D unresolved. Trimming stripped 5 bases from V and 1 base from J, with 9 bases between. This CDR3 region has 13 residues. Germline CDR1 reads SGHRS; CDR2 reads YFSETQ. CDR3 in amino acids: CASRSRLQETQYF. For the CDR3, the DNA is TGCGCCAGCAGAAGCAGGCTCCAAGAGACCCAGTACTTC.

The chain couples TRBV6-5 to TRBJ1-1, with 11 positions matching TRBD1. Germline CDR1 MNHEY, CDR2 SVGAGI. V lost 5 bases, J lost 11 bases, and 4 bases stayed unmatched. The CDR3 is 12 residues long. The CDR3 DNA sequence: TGTGCCAGCAGTCCCGGGACAGGGGGTGCTTTCTTT. It yields the protein CASSPGTGGAFF.

The rearrangement links TRBV19 to TRBJ2-1; 7 nucleotides agree with TRBD2. The length of the CDR3 is 18 residues. Per the germline V gene, CDR1 is LNHDA and CDR2 is SQIVND (reference sequence). V lost 4 bases, J lost 0 bases, and 12 bases stayed unmatched. The CDR3 bases are TGTGCCAGTAGTACTTTGCGGGGGATGGGGGGCTCCTACAATGAGCAGTTCTTC. This sequence encodes CASSTLRGMGGSYNEQFF. Variable domain in full (rest from reference TRBV19 and TRBJ2-1): DGGITQSPKYLFRKEGQNVTLSCEQNLNHDAMYWYRQDPGQGLRLIYYSQIVNDFQKGDIAEGYSVSREKKESFPLTVTSAQKNPTAFYLCASSTLRGMGGSYNEQFFGPGTRLTVL.

The rearrangement uses TRBV7-9 and TRBJ2-7, with a weak D call TRBD2 (6 bases). The CDR3 spans 13 residues. V was pared by 5 bases and J by 6 bases, with 14 bases between. Germline CDR1 is SEHNR and CDR2 is FQNEAQ (reference sequence). CDR3 sequence (DNA): TGTGCCAGCAGCCGCACGGCGGGGCGCGAGCAGTACTTC. Translating gives CASSRTAGREQYF.

The J gene is TRBJ1-1, the V gene TRBV6-6; the D is unclear. Germline V lookup: CDR1 MNHNY, CDR2 SVGAGI (reference sequence). The CDR3 extends over 12 amino acids. The V gene lost 7 bases and the J gene lost 1 base, with 7 bases spanning the gap. The CDR3 DNA is TGTGCCAGCACCCGAGGGAACACTGAAGCTTTCTTT. This encodes CASTRGNTEAFF.

Note on this clone: Other DNA sequences within the sample encode an identical CDR3. The chain uses TRBV28 and TRBJ2-2; 7 bases match TRBD1. V was clipped by 6 bases and J by 1 base; unmatched bases: 8. Germline V lookup: CDR1 MDHEN, CDR2 SYDVKM. The CDR3 spans 16 residues. This chain's CDR3 is CASSHRGVLNTGELFF. CDR3 coding DNA: TGTGCCAGCAGCCACAGGGGTGTGTTGAACACCGGGGAGCTGTTTTTT.

V and J are TRBV6-5 and TRBJ2-7, with 7 bases identical to TRBD2. The CDR3 covers 14 residues. Germline CDR1 MNHEY, CDR2 SVGAGI. Trimming took 2 bases from V and 7 from J; bases not matched to a gene: 8. CDR3 sequence reads: CASSYIAGEGEQYF. CDR3 in DNA: TGTGCCAGCAGTTACATTGCGGGAGAGGGGGAGCAGTACTTC.

CDR3 DNA: TGCGCCAGCAGCCATGGGTCTGCGAGGGGGTCGGATACGCAGTATTTT. Protein product: CASSHGSARGSDTQYF. V gene TRBV4-1 combines with J gene TRBJ2-3; D is perhaps TRBD1 (6 bases). Germline-derived CDR1 and CDR2 are MGHRA and YSYEKL. V was pared by 3 bases and J by 6 bases, with 19 bases between. This CDR3 contains 16 residues.

The chain recombines TRBV4-3 with TRBJ2-3; 7 positions match TRBD1. Trimming took 5 bases from V and 2 from J; bases not matched to a gene: 7. This CDR3 region has 15 residues. Germline V gene sequence: CDR1 LGHNA, CDR2 YSLEER. The CDR3 coding sequence is TGCGCCAGCAGCTACCGGGACAGTCCCACAGATACGCAGTATTTT. As protein: CASSYRDSPTDTQYF.

This chain joins TRBV7-2 and TRBJ1-1; tentative D call: TRBD1 (6 bases). Looked up from germline, CDR1 is SGHTA and CDR2 is FQGNSA. V was cut by 1 base and J by 0 bases, with 9 bases left in between. CDR3 length: 15 amino acids. DNA of the CDR3: TGTGCCAGCAGCTTAGATTGGGGGCTGAACACTGAAGCTTTCTTT. Encoded protein: CASSLDWGLNTEAFF.

CDR3 residues: CASSPTGPETQYF. In nucleotides, the CDR3 is TGTGCCAGCTCACCGACAGGGCCGGAGACCCAGTACTTC. V and J are TRBV18 and TRBJ2-5, with 7 bases fitting TRBD1. The V segment lost 3 bases and the J segment 5 bases; nucleotides outside the gene matches: 3. Germline CDR1 reads KGHSH; CDR2 reads LQKENI. The CDR3 totals 13 residues. Complete variable domain (other parts from reference TRBV18 and TRBJ2-5): NAGVMQNPRHLVRRRGQEARLRCSPMKGHSHVYWYRQLPEEGLKFMVYLQKENIIDESGMPKERFSAEFPKEGPSILRIQQVVRGDSAAYFCASSPTGPETQYFGPGTRLLVL.

This chain uses TRBV27 with TRBJ2-5, with 8 positions matching TRBD1. The germline gives CDR1 MNHEY, CDR2 SMNVEV (reference sequence). The V gene end was trimmed by 5 bases and the J gene end by 3 bases; junction bases not matched to a gene: 5. The CDR3 contains 14 residues. Written as DNA, the CDR3 is TGTGCCAGCAGTGTAGACAGGGGTAAAGAGACCCAGTACTTC. Translating gives CASSVDRGKETQYF.

The CDR3 spells CASSLDDSHTDTQYF. Here the CDR3 DNA reads TGTGCCAGCAGCTTAGATGACAGCCACACAGATACGCAGTATTTT. The chain links TRBV11-3 to TRBJ2-3; perhaps TRBD1 as D (5 bases). Germline V gene lookup returns CDR1 SGHNT and CDR2 YENEEA. V was clipped by 0 bases and J by 2 bases, with 9 bases between them. The CDR3 totals 15 residues.

The rearrangement links TRBV29-1 to TRBJ1-2; D might be TRBD1 (6 bases). Germline V gives CDR1 SQVTM, CDR2 ANQGSEA. Trimming stripped 5 bases from V and 4 bases from J, with 11 bases between. The CDR3 spans 12 residues. In nucleotides, the CDR3 is TGCAGCGTTAGAGGGGGTGTCTATGGCTACACCTTC. Translating gives CSVRGGVYGYTF.

This chain joins TRBV27 and TRBJ1-6; D possibly corresponds to TRBD1 (5 bases). The CDR3 is 17 residues long. Germline-derived CDR1 and CDR2 are MNHEY and SMNVEV (reference sequence). The V and J ends lost 4 bases and 6 bases respectively, with 19 bases between them. CDR3 DNA sequence: TGTGCCAGCAGTTCCAGGGATAGGTGGAGAGTTAATTCACCCCTCCACTTT. It codes for CASSSRDRWRVNSPLHF.

J is TRBJ1-2 and V is TRBV6-5; a weak D match, TRBD1 (6 bases). Germline CDR1 MNHEY, CDR2 SVGAGI. The CDR3 is 15 residues long. The V and J ends lost 5 bases and 4 bases respectively, with 17 bases between them. The CDR3 spells CASSTTAGGLYGYTF. The CDR3 DNA is TGTGCCAGCAGTACAACGGCCGGGGGGCTCTATGGCTACACCTTC.

CDR3 sequence (DNA): TGCGCCAGCAGCCAAGATGCGGGAGGTTGGCGTGTAGGGGAGCTGTTTTTT. Translating it yields CASSQDAGGWRVGELFF. The chain uses TRBV4-1 and TRBJ2-2; 8 positions match TRBD2. The CDR3 is 17 amino acids. Germline V lookup: CDR1 MGHRA, CDR2 YSYEKL. After removal of 0 bases from V and 8 bases from J, the junction contained 11 bases not matched to a gene.